This T cell receptor (beta chain) was captured by sequencing in a study of cytomegalovirus exposure and HLA in healthy donors. Findings and limits, study-wide: Donors were assumed by presence/absence analyses to have roughly uniform sequencing depth. Some V segments, including TRBV6-2 and TRBV6-3, were excluded as indistinguishable.

The V segment lost 0 bases and the J segment 5 bases; nucleotides outside the gene matches: 8. The CDR3 has 16 residues. Germline V gene lookup returns CDR1 SGHRS and CDR2 YFSETQ. This clone was observed a handful of times. Antigen unknown. A multiplex PCR was run with 60 Vbeta primers and 13 Jbeta primers. The method was immunoSEQ multiplex PCR; TCRdb's version includes in-frame clones alone and lacks a portion of them. The sample has approximately 76,000 clones, less than 75% seen once. The chain uses TRBV5-1 and TRBJ1-1; 9 bases agree with TRBD1. The material sequenced was PBMCs. This sequence was found in a man aged 30 to 45 in good health and CMV-seropositive. This CDR3 is CASSLDRGREKTEAFF. Written as DNA, the CDR3 is TGCGCCAGCAGCTTGGACAGGGGGCGCGAGAAAACTGAAGCTTTCTTT.